A selection of T cell receptor beta chains follows, all from one sample in a study of T cells in Graves' hyperthyroidism and ophthalmopathy. TCRdb redid the calling of the multiplex PCR reads with MiXCR, one entry per CDR3 protein. The data contain almost 600,000 distinct CDR3 sequences, more than 11% of them seen just once; the ten biggest clones take up less than 6%. Sequences were obtained from blood. The receptor source for this set is a woman under 40 with Graves' hyperthyroidism that later progressed to Graves' ophthalmopathy. CDR3s include the opening cysteine and the closing phenylalanine or tryptophan. The order of the fields is clone size, D gene, CDR3 length, J gene, V gene, CDR3 DNA, CDR3 protein. A D gene is named only where the DNA matches it firmly. Some rows mark clone size as missing; the rest say once, few, many or name a class of expanded clone.

>few|TRBD2|15|TRBJ2-3|TRBV9
TGTGCCAGCAGCGCTCTAGCGGGAGAATCAGATACGCAGTATTTT
CASSALAGESDTQYF
>many|.|15|TRBJ2-7|TRBV7-9
TGTGCCAGCAGCTTAGAAGCCTTAAGCTCCTACGAGCAGTACTTC
CASSLEALSSYEQYF
>many|TRBD1|15|TRBJ1-1|TRBV12-3/TRBV12-4
TGTGCCAGCCATCCAGGGGGGGCCCTGAACACTGAAGCTTTCTTT
CASHPGGALNTEAFF
>.|TRBD1|14|TRBJ1-4|TRBV7-2
TGTGCCAGCACCTTGACAGGGGGCTCTGAAAAACTGTTTTTT
CASTLTGGSEKLFF
>.|TRBD1|15|TRBJ2-2|TRBV24-1
TGTGCCACCAGTGACATGAACAGGGGCACCGGGGAGCTGTTTTTT
CATSDMNRGTGELFF
>many|.|12|TRBJ1-1|TRBV12-3/TRBV12-4
TGTGCCAGCAGTTTAGGCCAGACTGAAGCTTTCTTT
CASSLGQTEAFF
>many|.|15|TRBJ1-2|TRBV19
TGTGCCAGTAGTATCGGACAGCGATCACCCTATGGCTACACCTTC
CASSIGQRSPYGYTF
>many|.|16|TRBJ1-3|TRBV10-3
TGTGCCGCCCATTCTTTGGACACCCTCTCTGGAAACACCATATATTTT
CAAHSLDTLSGNTIYF
>.|TRBD2|16|TRBJ2-1|TRBV12-3/TRBV12-4
TGTGCCAGCAGTTCGATTAGCGGGAGGGCCGGAAATGAGCAGTTCTTC
CASSSISGRAGNEQFF
>few|TRBD1|15|TRBJ2-1|TRBV10-1
TGCGCCAGCAATACCGGGACAGGGGGGATCAATGAGCAGTTCTTC
CASNTGTGGINEQFF
>.|.|16|TRBJ2-1|TRBV7-9
TGTGCCAGCAGCTTAGTGGTCAGAAACTCCTACAATGAGCAGTTCTTC
CASSLVVRNSYNEQFF
>few|TRBD1|15|TRBJ1-6|TRBV18
TGTGCCAGCTCCATGTCACAGGGGAGGGATTCACCCCTCCACTTT
CASSMSQGRDSPLHF
>few|TRBD2|16|TRBJ2-7|TRBV7-9
TGTGCCAGCAGCCCCCCCCTCGAGCGGGGCTCCTACGAGCAGTACTTC
CASSPPLERGSYEQYF
>few|TRBD1|15|TRBJ2-7|TRBV29-1
TGCAGCGTTGAAGATACAACAGGGGCCATCTACGAGCAGTACTTC
CSVEDTTGAIYEQYF
>.|TRBD2|16|TRBJ2-2|TRBV30
TGTGCCTGGAGAGCTCTAGCGGGAGGGCAGACCGGGGAGCTGTTTTTT
CAWRALAGGQTGELFF
>.|.|11|TRBJ2-1|TRBV6-1
TGTGCCAGCAGCCGAGGGACTGATCAGTTCTTC
CASSRGTDQFF
>many|.|14|TRBJ1-4|TRBV20-1
TGCAGTGGGGCTCAGGGATTCGGGAGTGAAAAACTGTTTTTT
CSGAQGFGSEKLFF
>once|.|15|TRBJ2-1|TRBV6-5
TGTGCCAGCAGTTACTCGAGAACTTCAGGGGTTGAGCAGTTCTTC
CASSYSRTSGVEQFF
>many|.|14|TRBJ2-1|TRBV12-3/TRBV12-4
TGTGCCAGCGGCGGGGGCTCCTCCTACAATGAGCAGTTCTTC
CASGGGSSYNEQFF
>many|.|14|TRBJ1-2|TRBV12-3/TRBV12-4
TGTGCCAGCAGTTTGATAGGGGGAGGCTATGGCTACACCTTC
CASSLIGGGYGYTF
>many|.|11|TRBJ2-3|TRBV27
TGTGCCAGCACCGACACAGATACGCAGTATTTT
CASTDTDTQYF
>many|.|11|TRBJ1-5|TRBV5-1
TGCGCCAGCAGCCCCAGACAGCCCCAGCATTTT
CASSPRQPQHF
>.|TRBD2|17|TRBJ2-1|TRBV29-1
TGCAGCGTTCCGGGGACTAGCGGGAGGGCCGGCTACAATGAGCAGTTCTTC
CSVPGTSGRAGYNEQFF
>many|.|14|TRBJ2-7|TRBV14
TGTGCCAGCAGCCAAGGCTGGGACTCCTACGAGCAGTACTTC
CASSQGWDSYEQYF
>.|.|17|TRBJ2-1|TRBV15
TGTGCCACCAGCAGAGATCCTATAGGAGGGGGGTACAATGAGCAGTTCTTC
CATSRDPIGGGYNEQFF
>many|.|14|TRBJ2-1|TRBV7-3
TGTGCCAGCAGCTTGGTCGGGGCGAACAATGAGCAGTTCTTC
CASSLVGANNEQFF
>few|TRBD1|18|TRBJ1-1|TRBV4-2
TGTGCCAGCAGCCAAGATCGGCAGGGGGCGTTTACGAACACTGAAGCTTTCTTT
CASSQDRQGAFTNTEAFF
>many|.|10|TRBJ2-7|TRBV20-1
TGCAGTGCCTGGACTGACGAGCAGTACTTC
CSAWTDEQYF
>many|TRBD1|13|TRBJ1-1|TRBV24-1
TGTGCCACCAGTGGCCCGACAGGGAGTGAAGCTTTCTTT
CATSGPTGSEAFF
>many|TRBD1|16|TRBJ2-5|TRBV6-1
TGTGCCAGCACCTCGGACAGGGGGGAGAGGGTAGAGACCCAGTACTTC
CASTSDRGERVETQYF
>.|.|16|TRBJ1-4|TRBV6-1
TGTGCCAGCAGCGAAAGGATGGGTACAACTAATGAAAAACTGTTTTTT
CASSERMGTTNEKLFF
>many|.|14|TRBJ1-5|TRBV11-2
TGTGCCAGCAGCGAGGGGGATAGCAATCAGCCCCAGCATTTT
CASSEGDSNQPQHF
>few|TRBD1|14|TRBJ2-7|TRBV19
TGTGCCAGTAGTAGACAGGGGGTCTACTACGAGCAGTACTTC
CASSRQGVYYEQYF